This T cell receptor beta chain was captured in a study of neoadjuvant anti-PD-1 for oral cavity cancer. Study at large: Patients without progression received a fourth nivolumab dose around day 43, then surgical resection on days 50-56.

This CDR3 has 14 amino acids. Per germline, CDR1 KGHSH and CDR2 LQKENI. V gave up 0 bases and J gave up 2 bases, with 8 bases separating them. Libraries were prepared by immunoSEQ multiplex PCR; TCRdb keeps only in-frame clonotypes and omits some of them. The table includes tens of thousands of clones, approximately 79% detected once. The chain combines TRBV18 with TRBJ2-7; D is ambiguous. This receptor was taken from a person between 40 and 85 years old with oral cavity squamous cell carcinoma. Sequences were derived from PBMCs, sampled before nivolumab (anti-PD-1) treatment. The CDR3 DNA is TGTGCCAGCTCACCACCCCAGCGTCCCTACGAGCAGTACTTC. It encodes CASSPPQRPYEQYF.